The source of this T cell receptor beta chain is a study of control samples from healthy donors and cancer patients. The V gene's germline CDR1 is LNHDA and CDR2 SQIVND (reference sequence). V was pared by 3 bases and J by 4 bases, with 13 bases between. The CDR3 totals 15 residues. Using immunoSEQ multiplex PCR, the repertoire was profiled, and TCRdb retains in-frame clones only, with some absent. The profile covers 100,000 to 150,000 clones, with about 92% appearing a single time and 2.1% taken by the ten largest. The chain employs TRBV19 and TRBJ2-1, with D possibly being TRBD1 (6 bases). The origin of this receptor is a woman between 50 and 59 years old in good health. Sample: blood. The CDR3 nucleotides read TGTGCCAGTAGTATTTTCAGGGGCGGATACAATGAGCAGTTCTTC. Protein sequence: CASSIFRGGYNEQFF.